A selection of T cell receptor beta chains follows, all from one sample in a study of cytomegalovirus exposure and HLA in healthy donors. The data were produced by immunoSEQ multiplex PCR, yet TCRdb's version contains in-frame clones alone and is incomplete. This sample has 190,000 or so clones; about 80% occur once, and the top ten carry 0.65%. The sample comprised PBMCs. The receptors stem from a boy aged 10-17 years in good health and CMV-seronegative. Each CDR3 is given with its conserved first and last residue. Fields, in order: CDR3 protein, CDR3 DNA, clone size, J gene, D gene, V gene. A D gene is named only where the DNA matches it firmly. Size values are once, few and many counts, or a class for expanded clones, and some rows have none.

cdr3_aa: CASSLNELGTSLEAFF
cdr3_nt: TGCGCCAGCAGCTTGAATGAGCTGGGAACTAGCCTAGAAGCTTTCTTT
clone_size: NA
j_call: TRBJ1-1
d_call: NA
v_call: TRBV5-1

cdr3_aa: CASRHGGRRDVETQYF
cdr3_nt: TGCGCCAGCAGGCATGGTGGTCGTCGAGATGTGGAGACCCAGTACTTC
clone_size: NA
j_call: TRBJ2-5
d_call: NA
v_call: TRBV23-1

cdr3_aa: CSVEEMTGVNEQFF
cdr3_nt: TGCAGCGTTGAAGAGATGACAGGGGTCAATGAGCAGTTCTTC
clone_size: NA
j_call: TRBJ2-1
d_call: TRBD1
v_call: TRBV29-1

cdr3_aa: CASSPGGDTEAFF
cdr3_nt: TGCGCCAGCAGCCCGGGGGGGGACACTGAAGCTTTCTTT
clone_size: NA
j_call: TRBJ1-1
d_call: NA
v_call: TRBV5-1

cdr3_aa: CASSLEPITSTDTQYF
cdr3_nt: TGTGCCAGCAGCTTAGAACCGATAACTAGCACAGATACGCAGTATTTT
clone_size: NA
j_call: TRBJ2-3
d_call: NA
v_call: TRBV7-3

cdr3_aa: CASSFRDRGNTEAFF
cdr3_nt: TGCGCCAGCAGCTTCCGGGACAGGGGGAACACTGAAGCTTTCTTT
clone_size: NA
j_call: TRBJ1-1
d_call: TRBD1
v_call: TRBV5-1

cdr3_aa: CASSLARGVDTQYF
cdr3_nt: TGTGCCAGCAGCTTAGCGCGGGGAGTAGATACGCAGTATTTT
clone_size: NA
j_call: TRBJ2-3
d_call: NA
v_call: TRBV11-3

cdr3_aa: CASSLTGATFQETQYF
cdr3_nt: TGCGCCAGCAGCTTAACAGGAGCTACCTTCCAAGAGACCCAGTACTTC
clone_size: NA
j_call: TRBJ2-5
d_call: NA
v_call: TRBV5-1

cdr3_aa: CASSTPGLAYGELFF
cdr3_nt: TGTGCCAGTAGTACCCCGGGACTAGCGTACGGGGAGCTGTTTTTT
clone_size: NA
j_call: TRBJ2-2
d_call: TRBD2
v_call: TRBV19

cdr3_aa: CASRIDRGRGGTDTQYF
cdr3_nt: TGCGCCAGCAGAATCGACAGGGGCCGAGGAGGCACAGATACGCAGTATTTT
clone_size: NA
j_call: TRBJ2-3
d_call: TRBD1
v_call: TRBV5-1

cdr3_aa: CASSQALSGGVRNEQYF
cdr3_nt: TGTGCCAGCAGCCAAGCTCTAAGCGGGGGCGTGAGAAACGAGCAGTACTTC
clone_size: NA
j_call: TRBJ2-7
d_call: TRBD2
v_call: TRBV4-2

cdr3_aa: CASSDPQGPGELFF
cdr3_nt: TGTGCCAGCAGTGACCCACAGGGTCCCGGGGAGCTGTTTTTT
clone_size: NA
j_call: TRBJ2-2
d_call: NA
v_call: TRBV25-1

cdr3_aa: CASSIDRGTDINEQFF
cdr3_nt: TGTGCCAGTAGTATAGATCGGGGGACGGACATCAATGAGCAGTTCTTC
clone_size: few
j_call: TRBJ2-1
d_call: NA
v_call: TRBV19

cdr3_aa: CASSLRDSSNTGELFF
cdr3_nt: TGTGCCAGCTCACTCCGGGACAGCTCGAACACCGGGGAGCTGTTTTTT
clone_size: NA
j_call: TRBJ2-2
d_call: TRBD1
v_call: TRBV18

cdr3_aa: CASSRNRGHEQYF
cdr3_nt: TGTGCCAGCAGTCGGAACAGGGGGCATGAGCAGTACTTC
clone_size: NA
j_call: TRBJ2-7
d_call: TRBD1
v_call: TRBV6-5

cdr3_aa: CASSLGVTTNTGELFF
cdr3_nt: TGCGCCAGCAGCTTGGGGGTGACTACGAACACCGGGGAGCTGTTTTTT
clone_size: few
j_call: TRBJ2-2
d_call: NA
v_call: TRBV5-1

cdr3_aa: CASSPRDRGRSDTQYF
cdr3_nt: TGTGCCAGCTCACCCCGGGACAGGGGGCGATCAGATACGCAGTATTTT
clone_size: few
j_call: TRBJ2-3
d_call: TRBD1
v_call: TRBV18

cdr3_aa: CASSFYEDVETQYF
cdr3_nt: TGTGCCAGCAGCTTCTACGAGGATGTGGAGACCCAGTACTTC
clone_size: NA
j_call: TRBJ2-5
d_call: NA
v_call: TRBV7-9

cdr3_aa: CSSSRRGGLTKSGYTF
cdr3_nt: TGTTCCAGCAGCCGTCGGGGGGGCCTTACAAAGTCGGGCTACACCTTC
clone_size: NA
j_call: TRBJ1-2
d_call: NA
v_call: TRBV7-9

cdr3_aa: CASSPGTAGSNQPQHF
cdr3_nt: TGCGCCAGCAGCCCTGGGACGGCGGGGAGCAATCAGCCCCAGCATTTT
clone_size: NA
j_call: TRBJ1-5
d_call: NA
v_call: TRBV4-1

cdr3_aa: CASSRDGGTAYEQYF
cdr3_nt: TGCGCCAGCAGCCGGGACGGCGGGACCGCCTACGAGCAGTACTTC
clone_size: NA
j_call: TRBJ2-7
d_call: NA
v_call: TRBV5-1

cdr3_aa: CASSQDAGISGNTIYF
cdr3_nt: TGCGCCAGCAGCCAAGATGCGGGGATCTCTGGAAACACCATATATTTT
clone_size: once
j_call: TRBJ1-3
d_call: NA
v_call: TRBV4-1

cdr3_aa: CASSLGTLDQPQHF
cdr3_nt: TGTGCCAGCAGCCTCGGGACACTAGATCAGCCCCAGCATTTT
clone_size: NA
j_call: TRBJ1-5
d_call: NA
v_call: TRBV28

cdr3_aa: CAISEGQVNTGELFF
cdr3_nt: TGTGCCATCAGTGAGGGACAGGTCAACACCGGGGAGCTGTTTTTT
clone_size: few
j_call: TRBJ2-2
d_call: TRBD1
v_call: TRBV10-3

cdr3_aa: CASSPTPGTSGETQYF
cdr3_nt: TGCGCCAGCAGCCCCACACCCGGGACTAGCGGCGAGACCCAGTACTTC
clone_size: once
j_call: TRBJ2-5
d_call: TRBD2
v_call: TRBV5-1

cdr3_aa: CAWTGTGTDTQYF
cdr3_nt: TGTGCCTGGACCGGGACAGGCACAGATACGCAGTATTTT
clone_size: NA
j_call: TRBJ2-3
d_call: TRBD1
v_call: TRBV30

cdr3_aa: CASSQLLGQNYGYTF
cdr3_nt: TGCGCCAGCAGCCAGCTCCTGGGGCAGAACTATGGCTACACCTTC
clone_size: NA
j_call: TRBJ1-2
d_call: NA
v_call: TRBV4-3

cdr3_aa: CASSISGRGPNSPLHF
cdr3_nt: TGTGCCAGTAGTATTTCAGGGAGGGGTCCGAATTCACCCCTCCACTTT
clone_size: NA
j_call: TRBJ1-6
d_call: NA
v_call: TRBV19

cdr3_aa: CASRRETGVRGEQYF
cdr3_nt: TGTGCCAGCAGGCGAGAAACAGGGGTTCGTGGCGAGCAGTACTTC
clone_size: NA
j_call: TRBJ2-7
d_call: TRBD1
v_call: TRBV6-5

cdr3_aa: CASSPWGEATEAFF
cdr3_nt: TGTGCCAGCAGTCCCTGGGGGGAGGCCACTGAAGCTTTCTTT
clone_size: NA
j_call: TRBJ1-1
d_call: NA
v_call: TRBV13

cdr3_aa: CASSRTTSGQETQYF
cdr3_nt: TGTGCCAGCAGCCGAACGACTAGCGGGCAAGAGACCCAGTACTTC
clone_size: NA
j_call: TRBJ2-5
d_call: TRBD2
v_call: TRBV14

cdr3_aa: CASSLGGHGGNQPQHF
cdr3_nt: TGCGCCAGCAGCTTGGGGGGACATGGGGGCAATCAGCCCCAGCATTTT
clone_size: once
j_call: TRBJ1-5
d_call: NA
v_call: TRBV5-1